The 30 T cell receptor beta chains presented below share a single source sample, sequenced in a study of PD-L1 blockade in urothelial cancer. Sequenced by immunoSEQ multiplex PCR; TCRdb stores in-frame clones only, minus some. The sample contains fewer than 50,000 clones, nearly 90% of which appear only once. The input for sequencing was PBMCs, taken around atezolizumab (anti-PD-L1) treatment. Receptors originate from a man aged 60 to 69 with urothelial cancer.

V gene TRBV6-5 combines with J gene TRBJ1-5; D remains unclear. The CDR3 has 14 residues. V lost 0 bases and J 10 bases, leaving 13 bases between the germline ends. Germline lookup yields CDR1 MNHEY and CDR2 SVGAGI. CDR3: CASSYSTARGPQHF. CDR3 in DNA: TGTGCCAGCAGTTACTCGACGGCTCGCGGTCCCCAGCATTTT.

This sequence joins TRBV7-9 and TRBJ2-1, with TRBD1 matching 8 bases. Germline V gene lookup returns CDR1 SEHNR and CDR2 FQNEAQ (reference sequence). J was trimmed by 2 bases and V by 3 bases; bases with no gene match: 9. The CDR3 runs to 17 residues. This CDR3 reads CASSFRTGWKAYNEQFF. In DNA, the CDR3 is TGTGCCAGCAGCTTCAGGACAGGGTGGAAGGCCTACAATGAGCAGTTCTTC.

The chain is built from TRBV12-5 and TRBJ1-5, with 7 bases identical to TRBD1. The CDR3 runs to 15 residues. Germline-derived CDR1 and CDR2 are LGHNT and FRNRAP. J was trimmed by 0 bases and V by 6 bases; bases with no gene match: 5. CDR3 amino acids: CASGATGRSNQPQHF. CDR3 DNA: TGTGCTAGTGGGGCGACAGGGCGTAGCAATCAGCCCCAGCATTTT.

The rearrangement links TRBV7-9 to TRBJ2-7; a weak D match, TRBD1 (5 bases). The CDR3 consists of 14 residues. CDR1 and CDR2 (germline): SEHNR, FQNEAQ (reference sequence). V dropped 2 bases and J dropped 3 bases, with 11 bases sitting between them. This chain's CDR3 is CASSLQAGNYEQYF. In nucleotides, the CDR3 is TGTGCCAGCAGCTTACAGGCAGGGAACTACGAGCAGTACTTC.

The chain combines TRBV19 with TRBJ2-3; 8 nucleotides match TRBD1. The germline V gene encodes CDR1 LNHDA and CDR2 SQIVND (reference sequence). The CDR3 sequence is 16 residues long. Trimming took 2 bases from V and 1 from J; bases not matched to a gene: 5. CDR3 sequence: CASSISGTGRTDTQYF. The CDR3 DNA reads TGTGCCAGTAGTATAAGTGGGACAGGACGCACAGATACGCAGTATTTT.

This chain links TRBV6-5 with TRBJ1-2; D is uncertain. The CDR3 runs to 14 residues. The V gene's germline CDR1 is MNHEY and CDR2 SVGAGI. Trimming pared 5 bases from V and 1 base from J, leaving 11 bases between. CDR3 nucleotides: TGTGCCAGCAGTACCCCTTCGGGTAACTATGGCTACACCTTC. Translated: CASSTPSGNYGYTF.

This chain's CDR3 is CASSYSTGTPPEAFF. DNA for the CDR3: TGTGCCAGCAGTTATTCGACCGGGACACCGCCGGAGGCTTTCTTT. J is TRBJ1-1 and V is TRBV6-5, with D maybe TRBD1 (6 bases). Trimming left V 3 bases short and J 11 bases short, with 22 bases between. The CDR3 length is 15 residues. The germline V gene has CDR1 MNHEY and CDR2 SVGAGI.

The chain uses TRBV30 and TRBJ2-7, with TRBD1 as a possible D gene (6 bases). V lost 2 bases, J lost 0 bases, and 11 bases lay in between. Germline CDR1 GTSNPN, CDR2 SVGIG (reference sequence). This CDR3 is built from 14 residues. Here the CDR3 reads CAWSPQGPSYEQYF. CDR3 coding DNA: TGTGCCTGGAGTCCCCAGGGGCCCTCCTACGAGCAGTACTTC.

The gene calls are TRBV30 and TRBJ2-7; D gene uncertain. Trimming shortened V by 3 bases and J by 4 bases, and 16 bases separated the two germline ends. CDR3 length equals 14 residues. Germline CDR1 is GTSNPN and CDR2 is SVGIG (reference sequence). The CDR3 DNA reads TGTGCCTGGAGCAAAAGTTGGCAGGCATACGAGCAGTACTTC. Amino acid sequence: CAWSKSWQAYEQYF. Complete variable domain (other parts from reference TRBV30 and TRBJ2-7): SQTIHQWPATLVQPVGSPLSLECTVEGTSNPNLYWYRQAAGRGLQLLFYSVGIGQISSEVPQNLSASRPQDRQFILSSKKLLLSDSGFYLCAWSKSWQAYEQYFGPGTRLTVT.

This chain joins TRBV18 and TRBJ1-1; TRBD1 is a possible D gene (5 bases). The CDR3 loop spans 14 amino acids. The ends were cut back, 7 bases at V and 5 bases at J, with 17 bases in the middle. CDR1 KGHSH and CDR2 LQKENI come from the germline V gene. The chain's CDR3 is CASLPGTGGTEAFF. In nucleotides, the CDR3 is TGTGCCAGCTTACCCGGGACGGGGGGGACTGAAGCTTTCTTT. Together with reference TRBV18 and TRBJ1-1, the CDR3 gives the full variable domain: NAGVMQNPRHLVRRRGQEARLRCSPMKGHSHVYWYRQLPEEGLKFMVYLQKENIIDESGMPKERFSAEFPKEGPSILRIQQVVRGDSAAYFCASLPGTGGTEAFFGQGTRLTVV.

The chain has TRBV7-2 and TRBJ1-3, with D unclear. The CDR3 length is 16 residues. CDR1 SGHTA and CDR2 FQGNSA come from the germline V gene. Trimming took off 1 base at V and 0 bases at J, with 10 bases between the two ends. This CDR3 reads CASSLVASSSGNTIYF. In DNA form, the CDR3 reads TGTGCCAGCAGCTTAGTGGCCTCAAGCTCTGGAAACACCATATATTTT.

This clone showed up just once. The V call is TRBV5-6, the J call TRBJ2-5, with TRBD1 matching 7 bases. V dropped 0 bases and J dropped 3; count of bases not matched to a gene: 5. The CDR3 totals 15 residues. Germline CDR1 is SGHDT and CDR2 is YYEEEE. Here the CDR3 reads CASSLAGTAEETQYF. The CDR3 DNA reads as TGTGCCAGCAGCTTGGCCGGGACAGCTGAAGAGACCCAGTACTTC.

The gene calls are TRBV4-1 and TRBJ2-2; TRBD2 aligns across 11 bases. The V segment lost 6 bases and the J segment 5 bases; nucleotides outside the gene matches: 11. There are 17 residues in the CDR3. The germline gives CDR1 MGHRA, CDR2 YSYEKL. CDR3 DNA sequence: TGCGCCAGCAGGACCGGTATCGGGACTAGCGGAACCGGGGAGCTGTTTTTT. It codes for CASRTGIGTSGTGELFF.

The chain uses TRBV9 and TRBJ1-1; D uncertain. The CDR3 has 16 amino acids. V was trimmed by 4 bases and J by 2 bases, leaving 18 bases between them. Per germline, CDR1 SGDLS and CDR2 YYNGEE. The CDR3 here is CASSPQEVRGNTEAFF. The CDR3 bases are TGTGCCAGCAGCCCACAAGAGGTCCGGGGTAACACTGAAGCTTTCTTT.

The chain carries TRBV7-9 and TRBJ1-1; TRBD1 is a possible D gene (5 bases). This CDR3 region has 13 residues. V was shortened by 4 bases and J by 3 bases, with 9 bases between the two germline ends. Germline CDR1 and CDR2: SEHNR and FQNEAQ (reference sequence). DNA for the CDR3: TGTGCCAGCAGCTCCCAGGGATACACTGAAGCTTTCTTT. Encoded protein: CASSSQGYTEAFF.

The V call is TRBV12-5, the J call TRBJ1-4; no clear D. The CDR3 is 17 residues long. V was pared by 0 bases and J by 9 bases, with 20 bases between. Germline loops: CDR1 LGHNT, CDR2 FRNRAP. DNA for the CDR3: TGTGCTAGTGGTTTGGTACGTCTAGCCCCTACTTTGAAAAAACTGTTTTTT. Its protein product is CASGLVRLAPTLKKLFF.

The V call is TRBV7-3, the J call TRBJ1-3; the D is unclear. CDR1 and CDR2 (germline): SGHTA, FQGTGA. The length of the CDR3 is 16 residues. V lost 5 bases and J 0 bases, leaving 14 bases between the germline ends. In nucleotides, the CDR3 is TGTGCCAGCAGCCCCCGATGGGCTCGCTCTGGAAACACCATATATTTT. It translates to CASSPRWARSGNTIYF.

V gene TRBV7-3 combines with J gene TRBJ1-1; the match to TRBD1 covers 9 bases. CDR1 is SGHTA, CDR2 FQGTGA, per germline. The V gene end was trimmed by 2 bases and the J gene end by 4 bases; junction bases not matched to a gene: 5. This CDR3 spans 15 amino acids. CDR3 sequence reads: CASSLGDRGITEAFF. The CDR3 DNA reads TGTGCCAGCAGCTTAGGCGACAGGGGGATCACTGAAGCTTTCTTT.

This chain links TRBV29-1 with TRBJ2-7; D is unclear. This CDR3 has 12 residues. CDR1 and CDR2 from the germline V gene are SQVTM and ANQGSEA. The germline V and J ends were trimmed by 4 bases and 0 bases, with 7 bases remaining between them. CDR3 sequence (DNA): TGCAGCGTTGCTCCCAGCTCCTACGAGCAGTACTTC. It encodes CSVAPSSYEQYF.

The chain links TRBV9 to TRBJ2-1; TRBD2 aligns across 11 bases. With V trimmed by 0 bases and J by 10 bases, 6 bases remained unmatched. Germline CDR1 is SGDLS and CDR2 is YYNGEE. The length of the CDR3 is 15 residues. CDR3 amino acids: CASSVATSGVSEQFF. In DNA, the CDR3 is TGTGCCAGCAGCGTAGCGACTAGCGGGGTATCGGAGCAGTTCTTC.

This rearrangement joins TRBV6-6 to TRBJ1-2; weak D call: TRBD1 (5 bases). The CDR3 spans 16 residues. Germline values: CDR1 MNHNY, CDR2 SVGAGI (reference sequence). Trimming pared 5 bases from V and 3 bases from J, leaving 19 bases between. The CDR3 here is CASSTLSWGGDYGYTF. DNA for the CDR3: TGTGCCAGCAGTACGCTGTCTTGGGGGGGTGACTATGGCTACACCTTC.

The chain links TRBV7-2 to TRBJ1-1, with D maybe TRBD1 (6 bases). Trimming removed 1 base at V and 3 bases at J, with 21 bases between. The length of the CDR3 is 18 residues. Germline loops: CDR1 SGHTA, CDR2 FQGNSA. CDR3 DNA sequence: TGTGCCAGCAGCTTAGGTGGGGGCTGGGGTTCGTATGACACTGAAGCTTTCTTT. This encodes CASSLGGGWGSYDTEAFF. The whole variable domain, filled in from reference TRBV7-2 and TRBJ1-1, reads GAGVSQSPSNKVTEKGKDVELRCDPISGHTALYWYRQSLGQGLEFLIYFQGNSAPDKSGLPSDRFSAERTGGSVSTLTIQRTQQEDSAVYLCASSLGGGWGSYDTEAFFGQGTRLTVV.

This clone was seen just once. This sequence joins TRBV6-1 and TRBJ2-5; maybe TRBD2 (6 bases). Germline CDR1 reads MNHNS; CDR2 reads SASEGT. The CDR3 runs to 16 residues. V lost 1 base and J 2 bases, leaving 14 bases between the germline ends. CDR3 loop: CASSEVPGVGQETQYF. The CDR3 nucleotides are TGTGCCAGCAGTGAAGTCCCGGGAGTAGGGCAAGAGACCCAGTACTTC.

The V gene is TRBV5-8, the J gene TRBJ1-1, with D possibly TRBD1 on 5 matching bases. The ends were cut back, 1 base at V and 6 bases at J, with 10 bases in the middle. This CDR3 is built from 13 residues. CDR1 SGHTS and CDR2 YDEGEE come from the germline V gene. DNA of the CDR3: TGTGCCAGCAGCTTGCGGGGGACCCCTGAAGCTTTCTTT. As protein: CASSLRGTPEAFF.

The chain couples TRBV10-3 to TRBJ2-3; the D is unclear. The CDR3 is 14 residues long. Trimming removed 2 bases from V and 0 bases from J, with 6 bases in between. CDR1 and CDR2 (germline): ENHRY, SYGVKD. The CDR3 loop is CAISETASTDTQYF. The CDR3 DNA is TGTGCCATCAGTGAGACAGCTAGCACAGATACGCAGTATTTT.

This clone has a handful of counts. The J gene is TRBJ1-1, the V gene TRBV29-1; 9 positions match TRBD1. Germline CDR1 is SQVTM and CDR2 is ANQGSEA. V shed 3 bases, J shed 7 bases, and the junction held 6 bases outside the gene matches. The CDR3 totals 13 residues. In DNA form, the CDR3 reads TGCAGCGTTGAGAGGACAGGGGTGGGTGAAGCTTTCTTT. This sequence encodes CSVERTGVGEAFF.

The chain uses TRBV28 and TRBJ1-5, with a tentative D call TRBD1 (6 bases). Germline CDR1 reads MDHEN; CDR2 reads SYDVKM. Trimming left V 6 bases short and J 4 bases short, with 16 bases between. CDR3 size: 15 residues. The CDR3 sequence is CASRFRGGSNQPQHF. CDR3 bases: TGTGCCAGCAGATTCCGGGGGGGCTCGAATCAGCCCCAGCATTTT.

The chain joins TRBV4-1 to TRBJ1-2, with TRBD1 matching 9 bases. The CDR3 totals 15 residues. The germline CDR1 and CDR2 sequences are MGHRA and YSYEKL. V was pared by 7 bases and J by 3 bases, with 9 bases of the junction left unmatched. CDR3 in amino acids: CASNSMGQGYYGYTF. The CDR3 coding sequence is TGCGCCAGCAACTCGATGGGACAGGGATACTATGGCTACACCTTC.

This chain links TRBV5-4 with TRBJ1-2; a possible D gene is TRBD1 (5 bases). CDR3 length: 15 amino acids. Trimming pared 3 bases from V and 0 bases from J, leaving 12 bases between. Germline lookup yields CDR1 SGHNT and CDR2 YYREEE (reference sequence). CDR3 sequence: CASSSPPGTNYGYTF. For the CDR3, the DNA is TGTGCCAGCAGCTCGCCCCCAGGGACTAACTATGGCTACACCTTC.

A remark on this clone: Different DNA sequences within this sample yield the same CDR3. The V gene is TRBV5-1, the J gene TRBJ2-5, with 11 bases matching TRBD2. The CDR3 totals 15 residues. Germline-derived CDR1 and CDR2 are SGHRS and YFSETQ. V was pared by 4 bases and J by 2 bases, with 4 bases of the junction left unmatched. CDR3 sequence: CASSPLAGGQETQYF. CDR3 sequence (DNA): TGCGCCAGCAGCCCTTTAGCGGGGGGGCAAGAGACCCAGTACTTC.